Each of the 18 T cell receptor beta chains below was sequenced from the same sample in a study of blood T cells in healthy people across ages. Sample-barcoded 5' priming and a J-beta primer mix drove a second PCR of roughly 6 to 12 cycles. TCRdb reprocessed the 5' RACE reads via MiXCR and lists one record per CDR3 protein. The sample holds around 1,500,000 distinct CDR3 sequences, approximately 42% seen once. The specimen sequenced was blood. All receptors derive from a woman between 18 and 29 years old in good health.

The genes are TRBV29-1 and TRBJ2-1, with 9 bases that match TRBD1. CDR3 length: 15 amino acids. From germline, CDR1 is SQVTM and CDR2 ANQGSEA. The ends lost 3 bases at V and 7 bases at J; junction bases unmatched: 10. CDR3 region: CSVEGGGTGLNEQFF. DNA of the CDR3: TGCAGCGTTGAGGGGGGGGGGACAGGGTTAAATGAGCAGTTCTTC.

The gene calls are TRBV25-1 and TRBJ1-4, with a weak D call TRBD1 (6 bases). Germline V gives CDR1 MGHDK, CDR2 SYGVNS. The V and J ends lost 7 bases and 8 bases respectively, with 17 bases between them. CDR3 length: 14 amino acids. The CDR3 here is CASTIGGRGEKLFF. The CDR3 DNA sequence: TGTGCCAGCACAATAGGGGGTAGAGGGGAAAAACTGTTTTTT.

In this sample, this clonotype turned up a few times. V usage is TRBV6-5 and J usage is TRBJ2-6, with D hard to call. The CDR3 sequence is 16 residues long. The germline gives CDR1 MNHEY, CDR2 SVGAGI. The V gene lost 6 bases and the J gene lost 0 bases, with 12 bases spanning the gap. The CDR3 is CASSLTHSSGANVLTF. CDR3 bases: TGTGCCAGCAGCCTAACCCACAGCTCTGGGGCCAACGTCCTGACTTTC.

The chain uses TRBV3-1 and TRBJ2-1; 8 bases are a match to TRBD1. The CDR3 is 15 amino acids. V lost 0 bases to trimming and J lost 6 bases; unmatched junction nucleotides: 4. Germline V gene lookup returns CDR1 LGHDT and CDR2 YNNKEL (reference sequence). The CDR3 DNA reads as TGTGCCAGCAGCCAAGAGCCAGGACAGGGCAATGAGCAGTTCTTC. It specifies CASSQEPGQGNEQFF.

V usage is TRBV11-2 and J usage is TRBJ2-7; either TRBD1 or TRBD2 may fit D (6 bases each). Per germline, CDR1 SGHAT and CDR2 FQNNGV. CDR3 size: 13 residues. Trimming stripped 5 bases from V and 6 bases from J, with 14 bases between. The CDR3 sequence is CASSGRLGGEQYF. DNA for the CDR3: TGTGCCAGCAGCGGCAGACTAGGGGGCGAGCAGTACTTC.

This chain connects TRBV12-3 or TRBV12-4 to TRBJ2-2, with D perhaps matching TRBD1 (5 bases). This CDR3 comprises 13 residues. Trimming removed 6 bases at V and 4 bases at J, with 9 bases between. The CDR3 sequence is CASSRQRTGELFF. CDR3 sequence (DNA): TGTGCCAGCAGCCGACAGCGCACCGGGGAGCTGTTTTTT.

This clonotype was found a few times. The genes are TRBV9 and TRBJ2-3, with D tentatively TRBD2 (6 bases). The CDR3 is 15 amino acids. CDR1 is SGDLS and CDR2 is YYNGEE in the germline V gene. V was shortened by 8 bases and J by 0 bases, with 16 bases between the two germline ends. The CDR3 region is CASAGGDVSTDTQYF. CDR3 bases: TGTGCCAGTGCCGGAGGGGATGTGAGCACAGATACGCAGTATTTT.

This clonotype was seen a few times. This chain uses TRBV10-3 with TRBJ1-5, with 7 bases aligning to TRBD1. CDR1 and CDR2 (germline): ENHRY, SYGVKD. V trimming: 6 bases; J trimming: 0 bases; junction bases outside the gene matches: 2. This CDR3 is built from 14 residues. In nucleotides, the CDR3 is TGTGCCATCAGCGGGGACAGTAGCAATCAGCCCCAGCATTTT. Amino acid sequence: CAISGDSSNQPQHF.

This clonotype was picked up one time. This chain joins TRBV9 and TRBJ2-3; no definite D call. Germline lookup yields CDR1 SGDLS and CDR2 YYNGEE. V lost 10 bases to trimming and J lost 0 bases, with 6 bases between them. This CDR3 has 11 residues. DNA for the CDR3: TGTGCCGCAGGAAGCACAGATACGCAGTATTTT. Its translation is CAAGSTDTQYF.

The chain links TRBV6-5 to TRBJ1-1, with D uncertain. The V end was cut by 2 bases, the J end by 0 bases, with 10 bases between. The CDR3 extends over 15 amino acids. Germline V lookup: CDR1 MNHEY, CDR2 SVGAGI. CDR3 DNA sequence: TGTGCCAGCAGTTACAACGGCAACATGAACACTGAAGCTTTCTTT. Protein sequence: CASSYNGNMNTEAFF.

The chain joins TRBV6-6 to TRBJ1-6, with no clear D. The CDR3 is made up of 15 amino acids. CDR1 is MNHNY, CDR2 SVGAGI, per germline (reference sequence). V was shortened by 6 bases and J by 7 bases, with 16 bases between the two germline ends. CDR3 sequence: CASSHDLKVNSPLHF. CDR3 bases: TGTGCCAGCAGCCACGACTTAAAAGTGAATTCACCCCTCCACTTT.

The V gene is TRBV5-1, the J gene TRBJ1-4; unclear D gene. CDR3 length: 16 residues. Looked up from germline, CDR1 is SGHRS and CDR2 is YFSETQ. Trimming took 5 bases from V and 7 from J, leaving 21 bases between them. The CDR3 DNA is TGCGCCAGCAGTGACATGGGCCGCCAAAGCGGTGAAAAACTGTTTTTT. It yields the protein CASSDMGRQSGEKLFF.

The chain recombines TRBV11-2 with TRBJ2-1; tentative D call: TRBD1 (6 bases). The CDR3 is made up of 17 amino acids. Germline V lookup: CDR1 SGHAT, CDR2 FQNNGV. The ends were cut back, 1 base at V and 5 bases at J, with 18 bases in the middle. CDR3 protein: CASSLGSEGVGDNEQFF. CDR3 coding DNA: TGTGCCAGCAGCTTAGGGAGTGAGGGGGTGGGGGACAATGAGCAGTTCTTC.

The CDR3 spells CSATPGGLEQYF. In DNA form, the CDR3 reads TGCAGTGCTACCCCGGGGGGCTTGGAGCAGTACTTC. This chain connects TRBV20-1 to TRBJ2-5; D is perhaps TRBD2 (7 bases). CDR3 length: 12 amino acids. CDR1 and CDR2 (germline): DFQATT, SNEGSKA (reference sequence). V gave up 4 bases and J gave up 11 bases, with 17 bases separating them.

This clonotype was seen a handful of times. The rearrangement joins TRBV6-2 or TRBV6-3 to TRBJ2-7; D perhaps matches TRBD2 (5 bases). Looked up from germline, CDR1 is MNHEY and CDR2 is SVGEGT. Trimming pared 2 bases from V and 0 bases from J, leaving 20 bases between. The CDR3 length is 18 residues. CDR3 region: CASSYLIEGFLISYEQYF. Here the CDR3 DNA reads TGTGCCAGCAGTTACCTTATTGAGGGCTTCCTCATCTCCTACGAGCAGTACTTC.

This clonotype was seen a handful of times. V and J are TRBV27 and TRBJ2-3; D not certain. Germline CDR1 and CDR2: MNHEY and SMNVEV (reference sequence). Trimming took 3 bases from V and 1 from J, leaving 14 bases between them. The CDR3 is 16 amino acids. The CDR3 region is CASSFRVVMGTDTQYF. The CDR3 region has the DNA TGTGCCAGCAGTTTTAGGGTTGTGATGGGCACAGATACGCAGTATTTT.

The chain links TRBV13 to TRBJ1-1; 7 nucleotides line up with TRBD1. V trimming: 5 bases; J trimming: 4 bases; junction bases outside the gene matches: 13. The CDR3 loop spans 16 amino acids. CDR1 and CDR2 (germline): PRHDT, FYEKMQ (reference sequence). CDR3 residues: CASSPGDRLMSTEAFF. The DNA for the CDR3 is TGTGCCAGCAGCCCCGGGGACAGACTTATGAGCACTGAAGCTTTCTTT.

This clonotype came up once. This chain links TRBV7-2 with TRBJ2-7, with D possibly being TRBD2 (5 bases). Germline V gene lookup returns CDR1 SGHTA and CDR2 FQGNSA. The length of the CDR3 is 14 residues. V was cut by 4 bases and J by 6 bases, with 16 bases left in between. As DNA, the CDR3 is TGTGCCAGCAGCTACCTAGGAGGTGAGGGCGAGCAGTACTTC. This sequence encodes CASSYLGGEGEQYF.